Following are 16 T cell receptor beta chains from one sample sequenced in a study of post-analysis software for immune sequencing data. Broader study findings: Roughly five TRBV segments were significantly more frequent in patients than in controls. TRBV5-6, TRBV5-1 and TRBV20-1 were among these segments.

No antigen has been identified for these receptors. The library was made from cDNA and included unique molecular identifiers. TCRdb reanalysed the PCR reads using MiXCR and keeps one entry per CDR3 protein. The repertoire holds hundreds of thousands of distinct CDR3 sequences, approximately 38% seen once, with around 8% in the top ten. Sequencing was performed on blood. The source of these receptors is a girl aged 2-10 years with multiple sclerosis.

This clonotype was counted between two and nine times. The gene calls are TRBV4-3 and TRBJ2-1, with 16 bases identical to TRBD2. Trimming at V came to 11 bases and at J to 6 bases, leaving 16 bases not matched to a gene. Germline lookup yields CDR1 LGHNA and CDR2 YSLEER. The CDR3 runs to 18 residues. The CDR3 sequence is CASRPGLAGGPSPNEQFF. Written as DNA, the CDR3 is TGCGCCTCTAGGCCGGGACTAGCGGGAGGGCCGTCTCCCAATGAGCAGTTCTTC.

The genes are TRBV6-5 and TRBJ1-1; possible D gene TRBD1, 6 bases. CDR1 and CDR2 (germline): MNHEY, SVGAGI. V gave up 7 bases and J gave up 2 bases, with 14 bases separating them. The CDR3 spans 14 residues. CDR3 region: CASMIGGANTEAFF. The CDR3 bases are TGTGCCAGCATGATAGGGGGGGCTAACACTGAAGCTTTCTTT.

The chain links TRBV9 to TRBJ1-2; D is perhaps TRBD1 (5 bases). Trimming stripped 1 base from V and 4 bases from J, with 17 bases between. Germline V gene sequence: CDR1 SGDLS, CDR2 YYNGEE. The CDR3 is 16 amino acids. For the CDR3, the DNA is TGTGCCAGCAGCGTACTTCAGGGCCTGGGGGGCTATGGCTACACCTTC. Encoded protein: CASSVLQGLGGYGYTF.

Comment on this clonotype: Sequence at one end of the junction differs from germline and may be a read error. The CDR3 spells CSASRDTAKSIQYF. CDR3 DNA: TGCAGTGCTAGCCGGGACACAGCCAAAAGCATTCAGTACTTC. The chain joins TRBV20-1 to TRBJ2-4, with D perhaps TRBD1 (6 bases). Germline CDR1 and CDR2: DFQATT and SNEGSKA (reference sequence). The CDR3 contains 14 residues.

The chain has TRBV28 and TRBJ2-7; 7 bases agree with TRBD1. The CDR3 consists of 14 residues. The germline V gene has CDR1 MDHEN and CDR2 SYDVKM. Losses at the gene ends were 0 bases for V and 5 bases for J; bases not matched to a gene: 4. CDR3 sequence (DNA): TGTGCCAGCAGTTTATGGACAGGGATTGACGAGCAGTACTTC. Its translation is CASSLWTGIDEQYF.

The rearrangement links TRBV5-1 to TRBJ2-7, with TRBD1 matching 10 bases. Germline loops: CDR1 SGHRS, CDR2 YFSETQ. V lost 5 bases, J lost 0 bases, and 5 bases stayed unmatched. This CDR3 is built from 15 residues. The CDR3 loop reads CASRVRTGGSYEQYF. CDR3 coding DNA: TGCGCCAGCAGAGTTAGGACAGGGGGCTCCTACGAGCAGTACTTC.

In the case of this clonotype: Germline is not matched at one junction end, which may reflect a read error. The chain carries TRBV7-9 and TRBJ2-3; D unclear. Germline-derived CDR1 and CDR2 are SEHNR and FQNEAQ (reference sequence). CDR3 length: 17 amino acids. The CDR3: CASSSENRAQSIDTQYF. CDR3 coding DNA: TGTGCCAGCAGCTCGGAAAACCGGGCCCAAAGCATAGATACGCAGTATTTT. The complete variable domain, with remaining parts taken from reference TRBV7-9 and TRBJ2-3, reads DTGVSQNPRHKITKRGQNVTFRCDPISEHNRLYWYRQTLGQGPEFLTYFQNEAQLEKSRLLSDRFSAERPKGSFSTLEIQRTEQGDSAMYLCASSSENRAQSIDTQYFGPGTRLTVL.

This clonotype was picked up a small number of times. The chain couples TRBV13 to TRBJ2-5; 10 bases fit TRBD2. Per germline, CDR1 PRHDT and CDR2 FYEKMQ (reference sequence). The CDR3 has 16 amino acids. Trimming cost V 2 bases and J 5 bases; bases outside gene matches: 8. The CDR3 coding sequence is TGTGCCAGCAGCTTAAGAAGCGGGAGGGTCGGTGAGACCCAGTACTTC. It yields the protein CASSLRSGRVGETQYF.

This clonotype was counted a single time. The chain recombines TRBV5-1 with TRBJ2-5, with D perhaps matching TRBD1 or TRBD2 (5 bases each). The length of the CDR3 is 15 residues. Germline values: CDR1 SGHRS, CDR2 YFSETQ. Trimming stripped 2 bases from V and 2 bases from J, with 13 bases between. The CDR3 protein is CASSLGTGAQETQYF. In nucleotides, the CDR3 is TGCGCCAGCAGCTTAGGTACCGGGGCACAAGAGACCCAGTACTTC.

This chain joins TRBV5-1 and TRBJ2-5; 13 bases are a match to TRBD2. This CDR3 is built from 22 residues. CDR1 is SGHRS and CDR2 is YFSETQ in the germline V gene. J was trimmed by 2 bases and V by 2 bases; bases with no gene match: 21. The CDR3: CASSFFGTSGKALDLRQETQYF. The CDR3 nucleotides read TGCGCCAGCAGCTTCTTTGGGACTAGCGGGAAGGCTCTGGACTTGCGGCAAGAGACCCAGTACTTC.

V gene TRBV5-1 combines with J gene TRBJ2-7; unclear D gene. CDR1 is SGHRS, CDR2 YFSETQ, per germline. The CDR3 runs 13 residues. V lost 4 bases, J lost 6 bases, and 14 bases lay in between. DNA for the CDR3: TGCGCCAGCAGCCCATCGGACGGTCGCGAGCAGTACTTC. It codes for CASSPSDGREQYF.

The CDR3, as DNA: TGCAGCGGCGGGACTACCGGGAATGAGCAGTACTTC. This codes for CSGGTTGNEQYF. The J gene is TRBJ2-5, the V gene TRBV29-1, with 7 nucleotides matching TRBD2. Germline V gene lookup returns CDR1 SQVTM and CDR2 ANQGSEA. The trim removed 7 bases at V and 11 bases at J, leaving 13 bases unmatched. This CDR3 contains 12 residues.

This clonotype came up a few times. The chain couples TRBV4-1 to TRBJ2-5; tentatively, D is TRBD2 (5 bases). This CDR3 region has 13 residues. Trimming took off 5 bases at V and 7 bases at J, with 14 bases between the two ends. Germline V gene sequence: CDR1 MGHRA, CDR2 YSYEKL. The CDR3 protein is CASSSSGAGTQYF. The CDR3 DNA sequence: TGCGCCAGCAGCAGCAGTGGTGCGGGGACCCAGTACTTC.

The chain recombines TRBV5-1 with TRBJ1-4, with D perhaps TRBD1 (5 bases). V was clipped by 1 base and J by 0 bases, with 28 bases between them. This CDR3 has 22 residues. Per the germline V gene, CDR1 is SGHRS and CDR2 is YFSETQ. CDR3 sequence reads: CASSLPTQEGRATIATNEKLFF. The DNA for the CDR3 is TGCGCCAGCAGCTTGCCCACGCAGGAGGGACGTGCGACGATTGCAACTAATGAAAAACTGTTTTTT.

The rearrangement links TRBV10-3 to TRBJ1-6; D remains ambiguous. The CDR3 length is 17 residues. In germline, CDR1 is ENHRY, CDR2 SYGVKD. V lost 6 bases and J 0 bases, leaving 15 bases between the germline ends. CDR3 coding DNA: TGTGCCATCAGAGAGGACGGGCTTAGCTCCTATAATTCACCCCTCCACTTT. It translates to CAIREDGLSSYNSPLHF.

This clonotype was seen at least ten times. The gene calls are TRBV10-2 and TRBJ2-7; 7 nucleotides agree with TRBD1. Germline trimming cut 10 bases from V and 0 bases from J; bases unmatched to any gene: 3. CDR1 and CDR2 from the germline V gene are WSHSY and SAAADI. The CDR3 is 12 residues long. The CDR3 protein is CATRDSSYEQYF. The CDR3 DNA follows: TGCGCCACCCGGGACAGCTCCTACGAGCAGTACTTC.